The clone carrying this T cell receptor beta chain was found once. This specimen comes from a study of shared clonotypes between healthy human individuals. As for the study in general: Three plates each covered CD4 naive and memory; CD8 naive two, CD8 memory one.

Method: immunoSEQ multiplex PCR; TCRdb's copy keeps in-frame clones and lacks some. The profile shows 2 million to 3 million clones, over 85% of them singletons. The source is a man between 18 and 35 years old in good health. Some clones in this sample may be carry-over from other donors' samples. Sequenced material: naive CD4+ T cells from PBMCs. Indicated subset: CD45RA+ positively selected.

The CDR3 DNA reads TGCGCCAGCAGCTTGGAGCCGACGCAAACAGATACGCAGTATTTT. Amino acid sequence: CASSLEPTQTDTQYF. The V gene is TRBV5-1, the J gene TRBJ2-3; D unresolved. The CDR3 runs to 15 residues. V lost 0 bases to trimming and J lost 3 bases, with 11 bases between them. Looked up from germline, CDR1 is SGHRS and CDR2 is YFSETQ.